This T cell receptor beta chain was sequenced in a study of blood T cell repertoires in COVID-19. In the study overall: Samples taken during acute and convalescent COVID-19 were collected in the United States, Italy and Spain. Sample material is recorded as cDNA or gDNA derived from T cells, B-cell-depleted T cells, or PBMCs.

Grouping used clinical history reported by participants in a survey and questionnaire. For recovered donors of Cohort 3, there were two negative PCRs, clearance, or symptom resolution. Clones were sequenced by immunoSEQ multiplex PCR, and TCRdb holds only the in-frame ones, with some missing. The sample comprises fewer than 250,000 clones, more than 70% of which are singletons, and around 2.1% rests with the top ten. Sequencing input: PBMCs or T cells enriched from blood (not recorded which). This receptor was identified in a woman in her forties or fifties who had recovered from COVID-19.

CDR3 region: CASSLVQFPQYF. CDR3 nucleotides: TGTGCCAGCAGCTTAGTACAGTTCCCGCAGTATTTT. The chain couples TRBV11-3 to TRBJ2-3; unclear D gene. The germline V and J ends were trimmed by 1 base and 10 bases, with 9 bases remaining between them. The CDR3 is made up of 12 amino acids. Germline-derived CDR1 and CDR2 are SGHNT and YENEEA.